This T cell receptor (beta chain) was profiled in a study of early T cells in non-severe SARS-CoV-2 infection. Study summary: The input, bulk RNA from unsorted whole blood, was sequenced, and chains were unpaired. Study-level points and caveats: Matches to VDJdb favored anti-spike CD8 responses and missed private and CD4 specificities.

Note on this clonotype: Its antigen is as yet unknown.

Unique molecular identifiers were attached to individual cDNA molecules. TCRdb itself ran the 5' RACE reads through MiXCR, one entry per CDR3 protein. Seen here are under 50,000 distinct CDR3 sequences, about 4.2% observed once, and the top ten hold 5% to 6.5%. This CDR3 is 16 amino acids long. The V end was cut by 8 bases, the J end by 1 base, with 19 bases between. Germline V gene data show CDR1 as MNHNY and CDR2 as SVGAGI (reference sequence). The TCR sequence derives from an adult who was a healthcare worker with PCR-confirmed SARS-CoV-2 infection or an uninfected control (not recorded which). The chain has TRBV6-6 and TRBJ2-3; D unresolved. The sample comprised whole blood. CDR3 sequence: CASGNPDVRGTDTQYF. The CDR3 coding sequence is TGTGCCAGCGGGAATCCGGACGTTAGAGGCACAGATACGCAGTATTTT.